A single sample gave rise to the 23 T cell receptor beta chains below, sequenced in a study of beta chain features in type 1 diabetes. Study observations and caveats: For Type 1 diabetes patients, all four CD4+ subsets carried TCRB CDR3s that were moderately but significantly shorter.

These TCRs' antigens remain unknown. Every isolated RNA sample was fully reverse transcribed, so sequencing captured expressed TCRB transcripts. The repertoire was sequenced with immunoSEQ multiplex PCR; TCRdb's copy has only in-frame clones and lacks some. The sample comprises over 300,000 clones, 7% to 10% of which are singletons, and 0.95% to 1.1% rests with the top ten. The sequenced sample was central memory CD4+ T cells from blood. All receptors come from a man aged 25 to 40 with type 1 diabetes.

The gene calls are TRBV7-9 and TRBJ2-4, with unresolved D. Germline V gene sequence: CDR1 SEHNR, CDR2 FQNEAQ (reference sequence). V was clipped by 0 bases and J by 3 bases, with 0 bases between them. This CDR3 has 12 amino acids. The CDR3 DNA follows: TGTGCCAGCAGCTTAGCCAAAAACATTCAGTACTTC. Amino acids: CASSLAKNIQYF.

This clone has at least ten counts. The rearrangement links TRBV29-1 to TRBJ2-7, with D tentatively TRBD1 (6 bases). CDR3 length equals 13 residues. Germline CDR1 is SQVTM and CDR2 is ANQGSEA. V was trimmed by 3 bases and J by 6 bases, leaving 15 bases between them. This CDR3 is CSVDELTGIEQYF. The CDR3 region has the DNA TGCAGCGTTGACGAACTAACAGGGATCGAGCAGTACTTC.

V is TRBV6-6 and J is TRBJ2-7; 7 nucleotides align to TRBD1. The trim removed 2 bases at V and 4 bases at J, leaving 5 bases unmatched. CDR1 is MNHNY, CDR2 SVGAGI, per germline (reference sequence). There are 14 residues in the CDR3. In DNA form, the CDR3 reads TGTGCCAGCAGTTACGACGGGACAGATTACGAGCAGTACTTC. Its translation: CASSYDGTDYEQYF.

This clone came up many times. The chain is built from TRBV9 and TRBJ1-3; D is undetermined. Trimming cost V 0 bases and J 8 bases, with 15 bases left between them. The CDR3 has 15 residues. Germline lookup yields CDR1 SGDLS and CDR2 YYNGEE. CDR3 loop: CASSVAPRRADTIYF. CDR3 DNA sequence: TGTGCCAGCAGCGTAGCCCCCCGCCGTGCGGACACCATATATTTT. The whole variable domain, filled in from reference TRBV9 and TRBJ1-3, reads DSGVTQTPKHLITATGQRVTLRCSPRSGDLSVYWYQQSLDQGLQFLIQYYNGEERAKGNILERFSAQQFPDLHSELNLSSLELGDSALYFCASSVAPRRADTIYFGEGSWLTVV.

This clone has more than one count but fewer than ten. The CDR3 DNA is TGCGCCAGCAGTGTTGACAGCAATCAGCCCCAGCATTTT. Its protein product is CASSVDSNQPQHF. This rearrangement joins TRBV10-1 to TRBJ1-5; D gene uncertain. Germline CDR1 is WNHNN and CDR2 is SYGVQD (reference sequence). The CDR3 extends over 13 amino acids. The germline V and J ends were trimmed by 4 bases and 1 base, with 5 bases remaining between them.

This clone was detected a few times. The genes are TRBV6-6 and TRBJ2-5; D possibly uses TRBD1 or TRBD2 (5 bases each). Between the trimmed V and J ends, which lost 2 bases and 6 bases, there was a span of 10 bases. The germline CDR1 and CDR2 sequences are MNHNY and SVGAGI (reference sequence). This CDR3 has 13 residues. CDR3: CASSYPGTKTQYF. The CDR3 bases are TGTGCCAGCAGTTACCCAGGGACGAAGACCCAGTACTTC.

This clone appeared a few times. Other nucleotide sequences from this sample produce the same CDR3. This chain uses TRBV10-3 with TRBJ1-2; 7 nucleotides match TRBD1. V lost 2 bases, J lost 4 bases, and 1 base stayed unmatched. Germline V gene data show CDR1 as ENHRY and CDR2 as SYGVKD. This CDR3 spans 13 amino acids. CDR3 DNA: TGTGCCATCAGTGAGAACAGGGGCTATGGCTACACCTTC. This sequence encodes CAISENRGYGYTF.

The chain couples TRBV10-3 to TRBJ1-1; no firm D call. CDR1 and CDR2 from the germline V gene are ENHRY and SYGVKD. V shed 0 bases and J shed 4 bases, with 9 bases lying between them. There are 14 residues in the CDR3. The CDR3 protein is CAISESKGFTEAFF. The DNA of the CDR3 is TGTGCCATCAGTGAGTCGAAAGGGTTCACTGAAGCTTTCTTT.

Here the CDR3 reads CASSPSTGRGALVETQYF. CDR3 DNA sequence: TGTGCCAGCAGCCCATCCACTGGGCGGGGGGCTCTTGTAGAGACCCAGTACTTC. V gene TRBV5-6 combines with J gene TRBJ2-5; 8 bases are a match to TRBD2. Germline CDR1 reads SGHDT; CDR2 reads YYEEEE. This CDR3 spans 18 amino acids. Unmatched junction bases numbered 18, after V lost 4 bases and J lost 4 bases.

This clone was observed a single time. The V gene is TRBV7-9, the J gene TRBJ1-2; 8 nucleotides line up with TRBD1. Looked up from germline, CDR1 is SEHNR and CDR2 is FQNEAQ (reference sequence). The CDR3 length is 15 residues. The J segment lost 4 bases and the V segment lost 6 bases, leaving 10 bases of the junction unmatched. CDR3: CASSFATTGAYGYTF. The CDR3 DNA is TGTGCCAGCAGTTTTGCAACGACAGGGGCCTATGGCTACACCTTC.

The J gene is TRBJ1-2, the V gene TRBV6-6; 7 bases align to TRBD1. The V and J ends lost 5 bases and 9 bases, in that order; junction bases with no gene match: 9. Germline CDR1 is MNHNY and CDR2 is SVGAGI (reference sequence). This CDR3 spans 13 amino acids. The CDR3 loop is CASSTQGSGSYTF. CDR3 nucleotide sequence: TGTGCCAGCAGTACACAGGGGAGCGGAAGCTACACCTTC.

The CDR3 DNA reads TGTGCCAGCAGTCCGGGACAGGGGGCGGGTGACTACAATGAGCAGTTCTTC. Its translation is CASSPGQGAGDYNEQFF. The chain couples TRBV28 to TRBJ2-1, with TRBD1 identical over 12 bases. This CDR3 spans 17 amino acids. V was clipped by 5 bases and J by 3 bases; unmatched bases: 8. Germline CDR1 is MDHEN and CDR2 is SYDVKM. Looking up the rest from reference TRBV28 and TRBJ2-1 gives the full variable domain: DVKVTQSSRYLVKRTGEKVFLECVQDMDHENMFWYRQDPGLGLRLIYFSYDVKMKEKGDIPEGYSVSREKKERFSLILESASTNQTSMYLCASSPGQGAGDYNEQFFGPGTRLTVL.

This clone was seen a handful of times. The J gene is TRBJ1-6, the V gene TRBV28, with 7 nucleotides matching TRBD1. Germline V gene lookup returns CDR1 MDHEN and CDR2 SYDVKM. This CDR3 has 16 residues. Germline trimming cut 1 base from V and 5 bases from J; bases unmatched to any gene: 5. DNA for the CDR3: TGTGCCAGCAGTTTATTACAGGGGATGCATAATTCACCCCTCCACTTT. It codes for CASSLLQGMHNSPLHF. Full variable domain (outside the CDR3, taken from reference TRBV28 and TRBJ1-6): DVKVTQSSRYLVKRTGEKVFLECVQDMDHENMFWYRQDPGLGLRLIYFSYDVKMKEKGDIPEGYSVSREKKERFSLILESASTNQTSMYLCASSLLQGMHNSPLHFGNGTRLTVT.

This clone turned up a few times. The chain has TRBV7-2 and TRBJ1-4; D remains ambiguous. The ends were cut back, 1 base at V and 8 bases at J, with 5 bases in the middle. The CDR3 length is 12 residues. Germline lookup yields CDR1 SGHTA and CDR2 FQGNSA. CDR3 sequence (DNA): TGTGCCAGCAGCTTAGGGAACGAAAAACTGTTTTTT. This gives the protein CASSLGNEKLFF. The whole variable domain, remainder taken from reference TRBV7-2 and TRBJ1-4, is GAGVSQSPSNKVTEKGKDVELRCDPISGHTALYWYRQSLGQGLEFLIYFQGNSAPDKSGLPSDRFSAERTGGSVSTLTIQRTQQEDSAVYLCASSLGNEKLFFGSGTQLSVL.

The chain joins TRBV5-1 to TRBJ2-3; D unresolved. Germline V lookup: CDR1 SGHRS, CDR2 YFSETQ. The CDR3 runs 14 residues. V lost 4 bases, J lost 0 bases, and 9 bases lay in between. Here the CDR3 reads CASSIQSSTDTQYF. The CDR3 nucleotides read TGCGCCAGCAGCATACAGAGTAGCACAGATACGCAGTATTTT.

This clone showed up just a few times. The chain employs TRBV4-3 and TRBJ2-7; TRBD1 matches at 12 bases. Germline CDR1 is LGHNA and CDR2 is YSLEER. V dropped 4 bases and J dropped 4; count of bases not matched to a gene: 2. The length of the CDR3 is 14 residues. The DNA for the CDR3 is TGCGCCAGCAGCCTGGGACAGGGGGCTTACGAGCAGTACTTC. This sequence encodes CASSLGQGAYEQYF.

This clone occurred many times. The chain has TRBV7-9 and TRBJ2-7, with 7 nucleotides matching TRBD2. CDR1 SEHNR and CDR2 FQNEAQ come from the germline V gene (reference sequence). V lost 2 bases to trimming and J lost 7 bases; unmatched junction nucleotides: 8. This CDR3 is 14 amino acids long. The CDR3 DNA follows: TGTGCCAGCAGCTTAAACGGCCAGGGAGGGGAGCAGTACTTC. Translation gives CASSLNGQGGEQYF.

This clone has more than one count but fewer than ten. V gene TRBV9 combines with J gene TRBJ2-1; 11 bases map to TRBD2. The CDR3 contains 19 residues. J gave up 2 bases and V 4 bases, and 14 bases lay outside the gene matches. The germline V gene has CDR1 SGDLS and CDR2 YYNGEE. For the CDR3, the DNA is TGTGCCAGCAGCCAGGTATCAGCGACTAGCGGGGTTCCCTACAATGAGCAGTTCTTC. It translates to CASSQVSATSGVPYNEQFF. Full variable domain (rest looked up from reference TRBV9 and TRBJ2-1): DSGVTQTPKHLITATGQRVTLRCSPRSGDLSVYWYQQSLDQGLQFLIQYYNGEERAKGNILERFSAQQFPDLHSELNLSSLELGDSALYFCASSQVSATSGVPYNEQFFGPGTRLTVL.

There are a few counts of this clone. CDR3 sequence reads: CASSPPQGAPGETQYF. CDR3 DNA: TGTGCCAGCAGCCCACCTCAGGGGGCGCCGGGAGAGACCCAGTACTTC. This chain uses TRBV5-4 with TRBJ2-5; TRBD1 matches at 8 bases. This CDR3 is built from 16 residues. Germline V lookup: CDR1 SGHNT, CDR2 YYREEE (reference sequence). After removal of 4 bases from V and 4 bases from J, the junction contained 12 bases not matched to a gene.

The J gene is TRBJ1-6, the V gene TRBV4-1, with D maybe TRBD1 (6 bases). CDR3 length: 17 amino acids. V gave up 3 bases and J gave up 7 bases, with 19 bases separating them. Germline CDR1 is MGHRA and CDR2 is YSYEKL. CDR3 sequence (DNA): TGCGCCAGCAGCCATCCTCGCGGTGCAGGGGTCAATTCACCCCTCCACTTT. This codes for CASSHPRGAGVNSPLHF.

The chain is built from TRBV19 and TRBJ1-5; D might be TRBD1 (5 bases). The germline V and J ends were trimmed by 5 bases and 3 bases, with 8 bases remaining between them. Germline CDR1 is LNHDA and CDR2 is SQIVND (reference sequence). This CDR3 contains 13 residues. CDR3 protein: CASSPGHNQPQHF. CDR3 sequence (DNA): TGTGCCAGTAGTCCAGGGCACAATCAGCCCCAGCATTTT.

V usage is TRBV13 and J usage is TRBJ2-3; D might be TRBD1 (6 bases). This CDR3 region has 16 residues. V was shortened by 5 bases and J by 0 bases, with 15 bases between the two germline ends. Germline CDR1 reads PRHDT; CDR2 reads FYEKMQ (reference sequence). The DNA of the CDR3 is TGTGCCAGCAGCACCACAGGGCAGATTAGCACAGATACGCAGTATTTT. The encoded protein is CASSTTGQISTDTQYF.

This chain connects TRBV6-1 to TRBJ2-5; TRBD2 might be the D (5 bases). The ends were cut back, 5 bases at V and 5 bases at J, with 15 bases in the middle. Germline CDR1 and CDR2: MNHNS and SASEGT. This CDR3 comprises 14 residues. Here the CDR3 reads CASSMGGSGETQYF. DNA of the CDR3: TGTGCCAGCAGTATGGGCGGGTCGGGTGAGACCCAGTACTTC.